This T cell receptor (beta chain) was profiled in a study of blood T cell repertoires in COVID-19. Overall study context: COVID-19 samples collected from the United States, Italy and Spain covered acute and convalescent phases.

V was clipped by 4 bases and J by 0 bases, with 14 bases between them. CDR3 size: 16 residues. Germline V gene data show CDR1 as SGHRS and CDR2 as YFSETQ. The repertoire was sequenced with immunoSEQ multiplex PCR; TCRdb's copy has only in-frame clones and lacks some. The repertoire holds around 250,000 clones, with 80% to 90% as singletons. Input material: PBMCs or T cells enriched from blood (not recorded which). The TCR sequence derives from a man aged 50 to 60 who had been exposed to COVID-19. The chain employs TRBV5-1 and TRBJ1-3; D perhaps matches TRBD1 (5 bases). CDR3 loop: CASSRDGQASGNTIYF. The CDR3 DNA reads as TGCGCCAGCAGCCGAGACGGACAAGCCTCTGGAAACACCATATATTTT.